One and the same sample provided the 29 T cell receptor beta chains below, sequenced in a study of cytomegalovirus exposure and HLA in healthy donors. The study ran its PCR with 60 Vbeta and 13 Jbeta primers. Some clones are missing from TCRdb's copy, which holds only in-frame ones; the method was immunoSEQ multiplex PCR. The table includes roughly 120,000 clones, 70% to 85% detected once. The specimen was PBMCs. Receptor source: a man younger than 35 in good health and CMV-seropositive.

This clone has just a few counts. The chain links TRBV2 to TRBJ2-2; 12 positions agree with TRBD1. CDR3 length: 17 residues. Trimming cost V 7 bases and J 10 bases; bases outside gene matches: 16. Per the germline V gene, CDR1 is SNHLY and CDR2 is FYNNEI. CDR3 in amino acids: CASTGARDRGLITELFF. For the CDR3, the DNA is TGTGCCAGCACGGGGGCTAGGGACAGGGGGCTAATCACGGAGCTGTTTTTT. The entire variable domain, with the rest obtained from reference TRBV2 and TRBJ2-2, is as follows: EPEVTQTPSHQVTQMGQEVILRCVPISNHLYFYWYRQILGQKVEFLVSFYNNEISEKSEIFDDQFSVERPDGSNFTLKIRSTKLEDSAMYFCASTGARDRGLITELFFGEGSRLTVL.

V is TRBV19 and J is TRBJ1-4; D remains unclear. Germline V CDR1 and CDR2: LNHDA, SQIVND (reference sequence). CDR3 length: 14 amino acids. V was clipped by 4 bases and J by 6 bases, with 12 bases between them. The DNA of the CDR3 is TGTGCCAGTAGTAACCTTTACAACGATGAAAAACTGTTTTTT. Encoded protein: CASSNLYNDEKLFF. The variable domain in full, completed from reference TRBV19 and TRBJ1-4, reads DGGITQSPKYLFRKEGQNVTLSCEQNLNHDAMYWYRQDPGQGLRLIYYSQIVNDFQKGDIAEGYSVSREKKESFPLTVTSAQKNPTAFYLCASSNLYNDEKLFFGSGTQLSVL.

The rearrangement uses TRBV5-4 and TRBJ2-1; 11 positions agree with TRBD2. This CDR3 contains 19 residues. Germline trimming cut 1 base from V and 0 bases from J; bases unmatched to any gene: 9. Germline V gene data show CDR1 as SGHNT and CDR2 as YYREEE (reference sequence). CDR3 amino acids: CASSLRGLAGGYSYNEQFF. The CDR3 coding sequence is TGTGCCAGCAGCTTGAGAGGCCTAGCGGGAGGTTACTCCTACAATGAGCAGTTCTTC.

The V call is TRBV27, the J call TRBJ2-1; D is perhaps TRBD2 (5 bases). The CDR3 has 14 amino acids. The germline gives CDR1 MNHEY, CDR2 SMNVEV (reference sequence). V lost 0 bases and J 15 bases, leaving 18 bases between the germline ends. CDR3 in DNA: TGTGCCAGCAGTTTATCGAAGGGCCGGGATGGACCGTTCTTC. Translating gives CASSLSKGRDGPFF.

This clone has a single count. The chain employs TRBV19 and TRBJ1-1; D is possibly TRBD1 (6 bases). This CDR3 spans 13 amino acids. V was clipped by 7 bases and J by 2 bases, with 11 bases between them. The germline gives CDR1 LNHDA, CDR2 SQIVND (reference sequence). CDR3 amino acids: CASNLDRNTEAFF. In nucleotides, the CDR3 is TGTGCCAGTAACCTGGACAGAAACACTGAAGCTTTCTTT. The entire variable domain, with the rest obtained from reference TRBV19 and TRBJ1-1, is as follows: DGGITQSPKYLFRKEGQNVTLSCEQNLNHDAMYWYRQDPGQGLRLIYYSQIVNDFQKGDIAEGYSVSREKKESFPLTVTSAQKNPTAFYLCASNLDRNTEAFFGQGTRLTVV.

The sample holds one count of this clone. The rearrangement uses TRBV6-5 and TRBJ2-7; D unclear. CDR3 length: 14 residues. The germline CDR1 and CDR2 sequences are MNHEY and SVGAGI. The V and J ends lost 0 bases and 9 bases respectively, with 15 bases between them. CDR3 sequence: CASSYSISNTGQYF. In nucleotides, the CDR3 is TGTGCCAGCAGTTACTCGATCAGTAACACGGGGCAGTACTTC.

The J gene is TRBJ1-2, the V gene TRBV2; D call uncertain. CDR1 SNHLY and CDR2 FYNNEI come from the germline V gene. This CDR3 comprises 16 residues. Trimming removed 0 bases at V and 5 bases at J, with 16 bases between. DNA for the CDR3: TGTGCCAGCAGTGAAGCGCTTCAGGTTATCGGTTATGGCTACACCTTC. It codes for CASSEALQVIGYGYTF.

The V call is TRBV5-4, the J call TRBJ2-2; D is unresolved. Trimming pared 1 base from V and 4 bases from J, leaving 8 bases between. CDR1 SGHNT and CDR2 YYREEE come from the germline V gene (reference sequence). There are 14 residues in the CDR3. CDR3 bases: TGTGCCAGCAGCTTGATCAGTCTCACCGGGGAGCTGTTTTTT. Translated, it gives CASSLISLTGELFF. Full variable domain (missing parts from reference TRBV5-4 and TRBJ2-2): ETGVTQSPTHLIKTRGQQVTLRCSSQSGHNTVSWYQQALGQGPQFIFQYYREEENGRGNFPPRFSGLQFPNYSSELNVNALELDDSALYLCASSLISLTGELFFGEGSRLTVL.

The J gene is TRBJ1-1, the V gene TRBV7-9; D might be TRBD1 (5 bases). Germline CDR1 reads SEHNR; CDR2 reads FQNEAQ (reference sequence). V dropped 2 bases and J dropped 10 bases, with 14 bases sitting between them. This CDR3 contains 13 residues. CDR3 in DNA: TGTGCCAGCAGCTTACCCGGACACGACGGAGCTTTCTTT. It encodes CASSLPGHDGAFF. Drawing the rest from reference TRBV7-9 and TRBJ1-1, the complete variable domain is DTGVSQNPRHKITKRGQNVTFRCDPISEHNRLYWYRQTLGQGPEFLTYFQNEAQLEKSRLLSDRFSAERPKGSFSTLEIQRTEQGDSAMYLCASSLPGHDGAFFGQGTRLTVV.

The chain couples TRBV5-1 to TRBJ1-5; tentative D call: TRBD1 (6 bases). CDR3 length equals 13 residues. Trimming shortened V by 2 bases and J by 7 bases, and 10 bases separated the two germline ends. The V gene's germline CDR1 is SGHRS and CDR2 YFSETQ. The CDR3 coding sequence is TGCGCCAGCAGCTTTTCAGGGGAGCAGCCCCAGCATTTT. This codes for CASSFSGEQPQHF.

The V and J genes are TRBV27 and TRBJ1-3, with D possibly matching TRBD1 (6 bases). Trimming removed 2 bases at V and 3 bases at J, with 11 bases between. This CDR3 is 15 amino acids long. Germline V gives CDR1 MNHEY, CDR2 SMNVEV (reference sequence). The CDR3 region has the DNA TGTGCCAGCAGTTTACAGGGGTTCAGTGGAAACACCATATATTTT. Translating it yields CASSLQGFSGNTIYF.

The chain couples TRBV10-3 to TRBJ1-1; D is uncertain. Germline lookup yields CDR1 ENHRY and CDR2 SYGVKD. The CDR3 is 14 amino acids. The V end lost 4 bases, the J end lost 4 bases, and 13 bases lay between the germline ends. In DNA form, the CDR3 reads TGTGCCATCAGTGTCCGGGAAGGAGGCACTGAAGCTTTCTTT. Protein: CAISVREGGTEAFF.

To note about this clone: The junction shows a germline mismatch at one end, possibly a read error. The chain links TRBV7-7 to TRBJ1-1; 8 positions match TRBD1. The germline V gene has CDR1 SSHAT and CDR2 FNYEAQ (reference sequence). The CDR3 covers 14 residues. The CDR3 sequence: CASSPWTGSTEAFF. As DNA, the CDR3 is TGTGCTAGCAGCCCGTGGACAGGGAGCACTGAAGCTTTCTTT.

The chain joins TRBV25-1 to TRBJ1-2, with 9 bases lining up with TRBD1. Unmatched junction bases numbered 14, after V lost 4 bases and J lost 5 bases. This CDR3 has 17 residues. CDR1 is MGHDK, CDR2 SYGVNS, per germline. The CDR3 here is CASSAWGTGTGWYGYTF. DNA of the CDR3: TGTGCCAGCAGTGCCTGGGGGACCGGGACAGGGTGGTATGGCTACACCTTC.

This clone was seen once. This rearrangement joins TRBV5-1 to TRBJ2-7, with D unclear. The germline gives CDR1 SGHRS, CDR2 YFSETQ. The V end lost 1 base, the J end lost 3 bases, and 23 bases lay between the germline ends. The CDR3 is 18 amino acids. CDR3: CASSLPQIDGARIYEQYF. CDR3 nucleotides: TGCGCCAGCAGCTTGCCCCAGATAGACGGAGCTAGAATCTACGAGCAGTACTTC.

This sequence joins TRBV5-1 and TRBJ2-1, with 9 bases matching TRBD2. CDR1 SGHRS and CDR2 YFSETQ come from the germline V gene. The CDR3 sequence is 14 residues long. Germline trimming cut 4 bases from V and 9 bases from J; bases unmatched to any gene: 8. CDR3 protein: CASSGSEAGGEQFF. DNA for the CDR3: TGCGCCAGCAGCGGTTCGGAAGCGGGGGGTGAGCAGTTCTTC.

V usage is TRBV5-4 and J usage is TRBJ2-5; tentative D call: TRBD2 (6 bases). Germline V lookup: CDR1 SGHNT, CDR2 YYREEE (reference sequence). V lost 0 bases and J lost 4, with 16 bases in between. The CDR3 runs to 16 residues. The CDR3 nucleotides read TGTGCCAGCAGCTTGGGGATGTGGGGGAGGCTAGAGACCCAGTACTTC. This codes for CASSLGMWGRLETQYF.

This chain uses TRBV13 with TRBJ2-1; D perhaps matches TRBD2 (5 bases). The CDR3 is 16 residues long. The germline V and J ends were trimmed by 5 bases and 0 bases, with 14 bases remaining between them. CDR1 is PRHDT and CDR2 is FYEKMQ in the germline V gene (reference sequence). In DNA form, the CDR3 reads TGTGCCAGCAGCGCAAGCGGACTTAGCTCCTACAATGAGCAGTTCTTC. It translates to CASSASGLSSYNEQFF.

CDR3 nucleotides: TGCGCCAGGAGACTGGGCACCATATATTTT. This codes for CARRLGTIYF. The chain uses TRBV10-1 and TRBJ1-3, with no clear D. V shed 9 bases and J shed 9 bases, with 9 bases lying between them. The CDR3 has 10 residues. Germline assignment: CDR1 WNHNN and CDR2 SYGVQD (reference sequence).

The gene calls are TRBV28 and TRBJ1-5; no clear D gene. The CDR3 is 13 residues long. In germline, CDR1 is MDHEN, CDR2 SYDVKM. V was shortened by 8 bases and J by 0 bases, with 8 bases between the two germline ends. For the CDR3, the DNA is TGTGCCAGCCTTAGAGATAGCAATCAGCCCCAGCATTTT. Translating it yields CASLRDSNQPQHF.

The chain carries TRBV30 and TRBJ2-3, with TRBD2 matching over 11 bases. The CDR3 consists of 18 residues. Germline values: CDR1 GTSNPN, CDR2 SVGIG (reference sequence). Unmatched junction bases numbered 13, after V lost 4 bases and J lost 1 base. CDR3 residues: CAWTRSTSGIVRTDTQYF. CDR3 nucleotides: TGTGCCTGGACCCGTTCGACTAGCGGGATTGTTCGCACAGATACGCAGTATTTT.

The genes are TRBV7-3 and TRBJ2-1; D call uncertain. The CDR3 is 13 residues long. Germline V gene sequence: CDR1 SGHTA, CDR2 FQGTGA. Trimming took off 4 bases at V and 0 bases at J, with 4 bases between the two ends. The CDR3 loop reads CASSSSSYNEQFF. CDR3 in DNA: TGTGCCAGCAGCTCTAGCTCCTACAATGAGCAGTTCTTC.

V is TRBV25-1 and J is TRBJ1-3, with D tentatively TRBD1 (5 bases). The CDR3 runs to 18 residues. CDR1 MGHDK and CDR2 SYGVNS come from the germline V gene. The ends were cut back, 0 bases at V and 4 bases at J, with 19 bases in the middle. Written as DNA, the CDR3 is TGTGCCAGCAGTGAATACGGGGGAACCGGGGCGGGAGGAAACACCATATATTTT. It encodes CASSEYGGTGAGGNTIYF.

The rearrangement joins TRBV2 to TRBJ1-1; TRBD1 aligns across 11 bases. The CDR3 runs 16 residues. CDR1 is SNHLY and CDR2 is FYNNEI in the germline V gene. V trimming: 6 bases; J trimming: 4 bases; junction bases outside the gene matches: 10. The CDR3 loop reads CASREGQGVRGTEAFF. In nucleotides, the CDR3 is TGTGCCAGCAGAGAGGGACAGGGGGTAAGAGGCACTGAAGCTTTCTTT.

CDR3 DNA sequence: TGCAGCGTTGAGTACAGCGCGTGGAGGAATGATATGTTGGAGACCCAGTACTTC. Protein: CSVEYSAWRNDMLETQYF. The chain links TRBV29-1 to TRBJ2-5, with a tentative D call TRBD2 (5 bases). This CDR3 contains 18 residues. Germline-derived CDR1 and CDR2 are SQVTM and ANQGSEA. V lost 3 bases, J lost 5 bases, and 28 bases lay in between.

The chain uses TRBV18 and TRBJ2-5; possible D gene TRBD2, 6 bases. Germline CDR1 reads KGHSH; CDR2 reads LQKENI. There are 14 residues in the CDR3. Deletions cut 3 bases from V and 4 bases from J, with 12 bases between. CDR3 nucleotide sequence: TGTGCCAGCTCACCTGGGACTCCAGGAGAGACCCAGTACTTC. Translation gives CASSPGTPGETQYF.

V and J are TRBV30 and TRBJ1-1, with D hard to call. This CDR3 is built from 14 residues. In germline, CDR1 is GTSNPN, CDR2 SVGIG (reference sequence). Trimming shortened V by 3 bases and J by 0 bases, and 11 bases separated the two germline ends. Written as DNA, the CDR3 is TGTGCCTGGAGCCAGCGGACGGTGAACACTGAAGCTTTCTTT. This translates into CAWSQRTVNTEAFF.

This rearrangement joins TRBV7-2 to TRBJ1-1; D is unclear. The CDR3 extends over 13 amino acids. Germline loops: CDR1 SGHTA, CDR2 FQGNSA. The V gene lost 0 bases and the J gene lost 5 bases, with 7 bases spanning the gap. CDR3 coding DNA: TGTGCCAGCAGCTTAGCTAGATATACTGAAGCTTTCTTT. It codes for CASSLARYTEAFF.

The rearrangement uses TRBV6-5 and TRBJ1-1, with a tentative D call TRBD1 (5 bases). V gave up 11 bases and J gave up 1 base, with 11 bases separating them. This CDR3 is built from 12 residues. The germline V gene has CDR1 MNHEY and CDR2 SVGAGI. CDR3 region: CAGTQGNTEAFF. The CDR3 DNA is TGTGCCGGAACGCAGGGGAACACTGAAGCTTTCTTT.